This T cell receptor beta chain was documented in a study of blood T cell repertoires in COVID-19. Study details: Italy, Spain and the United States were the sources of the convalescent and acute COVID-19 samples. T cells, B-cell-depleted T cells, or PBMCs supplied cDNA or gDNA.

V lost 5 bases, J lost 1 base, and 10 bases stayed unmatched. The CDR3 loop spans 16 amino acids. Germline V gene lookup returns CDR1 SGHAT and CDR2 FQNNGV. Using immunoSEQ multiplex PCR, the repertoire was profiled, and TCRdb retains in-frame clones only, with some absent. In the table there are 300,000 to 450,000 clones, 70% to 85% of which are singletons. The chain links TRBV11-2 to TRBJ1-1, with 7 bases matching TRBD1. Input material: peripheral blood. The receptor was derived from a human donor with acute or convalescent COVID-19. The donor label of this sample is uncertain. This chain's CDR3 is CASSPGDRLPNTEAFF. The CDR3 DNA is TGTGCCAGCAGCCCGGGGGACAGACTCCCGAACACTGAAGCTTTCTTT.